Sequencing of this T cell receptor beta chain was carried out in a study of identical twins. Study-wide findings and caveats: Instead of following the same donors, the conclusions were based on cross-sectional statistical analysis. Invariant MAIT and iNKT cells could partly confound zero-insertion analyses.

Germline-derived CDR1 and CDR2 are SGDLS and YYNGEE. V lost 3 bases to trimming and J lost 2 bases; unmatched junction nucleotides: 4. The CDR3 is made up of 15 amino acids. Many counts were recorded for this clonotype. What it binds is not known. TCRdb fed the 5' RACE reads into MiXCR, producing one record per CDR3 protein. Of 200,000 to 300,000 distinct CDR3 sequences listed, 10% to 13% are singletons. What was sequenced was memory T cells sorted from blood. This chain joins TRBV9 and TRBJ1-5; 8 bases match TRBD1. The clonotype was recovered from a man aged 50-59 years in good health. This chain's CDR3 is CASSAGGGGNQPQHF. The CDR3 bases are TGTGCCAGCAGCGCAGGGGGCGGGGGCAATCAGCCCCAGCATTTT.